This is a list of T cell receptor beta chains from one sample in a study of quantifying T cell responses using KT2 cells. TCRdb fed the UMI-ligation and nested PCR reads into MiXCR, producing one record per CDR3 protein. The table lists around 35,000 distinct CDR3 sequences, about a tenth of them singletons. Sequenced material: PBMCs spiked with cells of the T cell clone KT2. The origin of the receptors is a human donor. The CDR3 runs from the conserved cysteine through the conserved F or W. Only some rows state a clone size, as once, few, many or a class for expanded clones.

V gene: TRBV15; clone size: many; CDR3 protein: CATSRDTTRRHQKFHYGYTF
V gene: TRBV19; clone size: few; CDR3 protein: CASTVRNTGELFF
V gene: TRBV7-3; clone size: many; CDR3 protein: CASSLRRGDGQFF
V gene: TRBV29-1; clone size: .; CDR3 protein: CSVDLTNTGELFF
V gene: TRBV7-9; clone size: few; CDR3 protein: CASSLTSPTDTQYF
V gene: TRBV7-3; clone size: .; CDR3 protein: CASSSAGPGGDYEQYF
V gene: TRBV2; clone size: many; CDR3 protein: CASSGTSSYNEQFF
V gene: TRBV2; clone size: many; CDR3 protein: CASGRGGQFF
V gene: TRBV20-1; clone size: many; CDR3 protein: CSARQGGPETQYF
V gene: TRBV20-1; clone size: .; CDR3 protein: CSASFRGITDGYTF
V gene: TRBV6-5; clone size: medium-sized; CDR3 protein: CASSYSGRDTQYF
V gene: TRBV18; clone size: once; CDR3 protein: CASTLTGERTEAFF
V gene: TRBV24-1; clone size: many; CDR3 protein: CATSDRTRDSRVEQYF
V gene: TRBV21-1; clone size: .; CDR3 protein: CASTHMGGVSGELFF
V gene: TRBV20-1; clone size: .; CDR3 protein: CSARPGGAETQYF
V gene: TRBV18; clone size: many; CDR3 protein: CASSPNPGVTEAFF
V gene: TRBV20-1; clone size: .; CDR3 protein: CSARGLAREQFF
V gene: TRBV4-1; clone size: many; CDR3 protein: CASSNRRGDEQYF